This T cell receptor (beta chain) was observed in a study of blood T cell repertoires in COVID-19. Clones were read by immunoSEQ multiplex PCR, and TCRdb kept only the in-frame ones, dropping some. This sample has roughly 190,000 clones, with less than 90% found just once. The CDR3 runs to 15 residues. V lost 5 bases, J lost 3 bases, and 7 bases stayed unmatched. The germline V gene encodes CDR1 GTSNPN and CDR2 SVGIG (reference sequence). The V gene is TRBV30, the J gene TRBJ2-1, with 10 nucleotides matching TRBD2. The sequenced sample was PBMCs or T cells enriched from blood (not recorded which). The TCR sequence derives from a woman in her twenties or thirties who had been exposed to COVID-19. The CDR3 sequence is CAWGGIAGGYNEQFF. CDR3 in DNA: TGTGCCTGGGGAGGGATAGCGGGGGGCTACAATGAGCAGTTCTTC.